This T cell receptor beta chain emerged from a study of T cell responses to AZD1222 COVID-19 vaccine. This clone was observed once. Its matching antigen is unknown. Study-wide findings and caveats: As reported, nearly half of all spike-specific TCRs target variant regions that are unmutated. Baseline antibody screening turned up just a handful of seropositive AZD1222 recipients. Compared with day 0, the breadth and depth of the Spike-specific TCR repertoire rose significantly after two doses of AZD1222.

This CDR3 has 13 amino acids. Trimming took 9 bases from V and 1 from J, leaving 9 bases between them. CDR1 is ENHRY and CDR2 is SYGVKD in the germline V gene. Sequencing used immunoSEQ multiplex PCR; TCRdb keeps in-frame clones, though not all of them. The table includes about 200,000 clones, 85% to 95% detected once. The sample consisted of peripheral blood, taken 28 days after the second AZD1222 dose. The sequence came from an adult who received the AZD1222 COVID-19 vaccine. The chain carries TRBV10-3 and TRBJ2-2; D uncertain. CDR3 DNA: TGTGCCATTACCCAGCTGAACACCGGGGAGCTGTTTTTT. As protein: CAITQLNTGELFF.